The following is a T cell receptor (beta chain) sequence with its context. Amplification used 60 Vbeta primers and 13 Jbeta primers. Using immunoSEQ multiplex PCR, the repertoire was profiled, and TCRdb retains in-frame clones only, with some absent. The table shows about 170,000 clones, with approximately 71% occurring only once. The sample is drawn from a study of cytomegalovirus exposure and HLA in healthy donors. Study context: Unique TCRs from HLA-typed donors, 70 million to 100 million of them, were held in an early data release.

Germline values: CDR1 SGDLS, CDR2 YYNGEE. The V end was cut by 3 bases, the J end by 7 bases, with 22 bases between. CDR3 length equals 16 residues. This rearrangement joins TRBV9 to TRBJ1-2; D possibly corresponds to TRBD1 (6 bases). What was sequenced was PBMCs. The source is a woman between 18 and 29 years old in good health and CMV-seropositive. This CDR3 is CASSGAHELGGSGYTF. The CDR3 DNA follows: TGTGCCAGCAGCGGAGCCCATGAGTTAGGGGGAAGTGGCTACACCTTC.